This TCR beta chain was identified in a study of T cell responses to AZD1222 COVID-19 vaccine. Study-wide results and caveats: Researchers took repertoire samples only after the peak T cell response had come. Across spike, vaccine-associated CD4 TCRs were found, dominant at 160-218 and 743-854. There were mostly white British donors and more females than males, and clonal diversity was possibly underestimated.

As to this clone: What it binds is not known.

V lost 5 bases to trimming and J lost 7 bases, with 6 bases between them. Germline V gene sequence: CDR1 SEHNR, CDR2 FQNEAQ (reference sequence). This CDR3 has 11 amino acids. This table comes from immunoSEQ multiplex PCR, and its TCRdb copy is limited to in-frame clones, with some not included. The sample lists some 110,000 clones, approximately 90% seen once, with around 1.8% in the top ten. The chain carries TRBV7-9 and TRBJ2-4; D call uncertain. The sequence was collected from an adult in good health. This sample comprised peripheral blood, obtained on day 0 of AZD1222 vaccination. CDR3 bases: TGTGCCAGCAGCCTCGGGAACATTCAGTACTTC. Its translation: CASSLGNIQYF. Combining the CDR3 with reference TRBV7-9 and TRBJ2-4 gives the whole variable domain DTGVSQNPRHKITKRGQNVTFRCDPISEHNRLYWYRQTLGQGPEFLTYFQNEAQLEKSRLLSDRFSAERPKGSFSTLEIQRTEQGDSAMYLCASSLGNIQYFGAGTRLSVL.